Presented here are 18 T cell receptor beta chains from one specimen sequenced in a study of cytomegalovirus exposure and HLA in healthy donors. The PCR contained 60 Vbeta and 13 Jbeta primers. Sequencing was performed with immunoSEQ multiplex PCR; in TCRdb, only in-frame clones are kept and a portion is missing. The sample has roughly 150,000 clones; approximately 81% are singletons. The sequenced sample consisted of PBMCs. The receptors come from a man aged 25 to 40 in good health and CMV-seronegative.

CDR3 sequence: CASSSPPQGFRETQYF. CDR3 nucleotides: TGTGCCAGTAGTAGCCCCCCACAGGGATTTAGGGAGACCCAGTACTTC. This chain links TRBV19 with TRBJ2-5; a weak D match, TRBD1 (6 bases). The germline V gene encodes CDR1 LNHDA and CDR2 SQIVND (reference sequence). The CDR3 loop spans 16 amino acids. The germline V and J ends were trimmed by 4 bases and 5 bases, with 20 bases remaining between them.

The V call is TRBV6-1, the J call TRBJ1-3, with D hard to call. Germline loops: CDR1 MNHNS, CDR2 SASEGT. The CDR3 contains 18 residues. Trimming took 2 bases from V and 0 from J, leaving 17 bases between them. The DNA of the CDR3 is TGTGCCAGCAGTGAATACTTTCTCGGCGGGAGCTCTGGAAACACCATATATTTT. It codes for CASSEYFLGGSSGNTIYF.

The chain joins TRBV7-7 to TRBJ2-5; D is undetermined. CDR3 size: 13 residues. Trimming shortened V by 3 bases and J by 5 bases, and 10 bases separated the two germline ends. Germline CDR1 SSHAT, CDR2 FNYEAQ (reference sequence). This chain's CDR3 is CASSFSVSETQYF. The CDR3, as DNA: TGTGCCAGCAGCTTCAGCGTTTCGGAGACCCAGTACTTC. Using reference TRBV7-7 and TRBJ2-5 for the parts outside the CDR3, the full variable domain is GAGVSQSPRYKVTKRGQDVTLRCDPISSHATLYWYQQALGQGPEFLTYFNYEAQPDKSGLPSDRFSAERPEGSISTLTIQRTEQRDSAMYRCASSFSVSETQYFGPGTRLLVL.

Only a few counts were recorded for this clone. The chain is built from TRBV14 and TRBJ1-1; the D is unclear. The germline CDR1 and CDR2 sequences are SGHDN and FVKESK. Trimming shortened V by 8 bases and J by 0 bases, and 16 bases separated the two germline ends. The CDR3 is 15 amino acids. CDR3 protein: CASRPLGAVNTEAFF. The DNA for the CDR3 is TGTGCCAGCCGACCCCTAGGAGCAGTGAACACTGAAGCTTTCTTT.

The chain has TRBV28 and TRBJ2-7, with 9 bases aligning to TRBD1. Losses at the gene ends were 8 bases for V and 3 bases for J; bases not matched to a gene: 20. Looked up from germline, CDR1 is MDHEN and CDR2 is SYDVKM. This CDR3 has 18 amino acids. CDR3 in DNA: TGTGCCAGCCTTCGCACCGGGACAGGGAGCTCCCAAGACTACGAGCAGTACTTC. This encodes CASLRTGTGSSQDYEQYF.

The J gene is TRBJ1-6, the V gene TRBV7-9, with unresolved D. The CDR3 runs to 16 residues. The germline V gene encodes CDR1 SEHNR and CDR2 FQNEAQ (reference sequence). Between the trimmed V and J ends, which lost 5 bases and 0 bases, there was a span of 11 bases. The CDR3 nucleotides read TGTGCCAGCAGCCTCCAGCGGAGCTCCTATAATTCACCCCTCCACTTT. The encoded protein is CASSLQRSSYNSPLHF.

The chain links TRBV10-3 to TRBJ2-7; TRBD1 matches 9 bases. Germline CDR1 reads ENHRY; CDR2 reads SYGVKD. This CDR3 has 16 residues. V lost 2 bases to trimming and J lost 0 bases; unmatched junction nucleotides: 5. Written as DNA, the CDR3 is TGTGCCATCAGTGAGATTGAGACAGGGGGCTCCTACGAGCAGTACTTC. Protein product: CAISEIETGGSYEQYF.

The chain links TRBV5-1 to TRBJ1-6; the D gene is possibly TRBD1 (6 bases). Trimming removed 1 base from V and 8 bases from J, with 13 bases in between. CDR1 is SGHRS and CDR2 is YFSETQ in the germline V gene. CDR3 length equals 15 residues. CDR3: CASSLTNGGHSPLHF. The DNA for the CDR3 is TGCGCCAGCAGCTTGACGAACGGGGGGCATTCACCCCTCCACTTT.

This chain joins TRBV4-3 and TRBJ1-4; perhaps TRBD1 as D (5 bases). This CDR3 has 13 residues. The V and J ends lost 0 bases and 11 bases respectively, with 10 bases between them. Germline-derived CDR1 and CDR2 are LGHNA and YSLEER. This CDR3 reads CASSQDKGRKLFF. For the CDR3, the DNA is TGCGCCAGCAGCCAAGATAAGGGGAGGAAACTGTTTTTT.

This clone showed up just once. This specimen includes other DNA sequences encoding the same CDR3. DNA for the CDR3: TGTGCCAGCAGTTTAGGCGGGGGTGGCACAGATACGCAGTATTTT. It yields the protein CASSLGGGGTDTQYF. V usage is TRBV6-5 and J usage is TRBJ2-3; 7 bases align to TRBD2. V lost 4 bases and J lost 1; bases outside the gene matches: 5. CDR1 MNHEY and CDR2 SVGAGI come from the germline V gene. The CDR3 spans 15 residues.

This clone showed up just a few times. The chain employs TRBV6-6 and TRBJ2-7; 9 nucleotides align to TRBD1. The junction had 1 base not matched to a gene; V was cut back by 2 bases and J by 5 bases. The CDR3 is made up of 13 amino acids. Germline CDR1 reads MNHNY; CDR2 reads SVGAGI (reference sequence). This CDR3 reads CASSYRTGDEQYF. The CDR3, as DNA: TGTGCCAGCAGTTACCGGACAGGGGACGAGCAGTACTTC.

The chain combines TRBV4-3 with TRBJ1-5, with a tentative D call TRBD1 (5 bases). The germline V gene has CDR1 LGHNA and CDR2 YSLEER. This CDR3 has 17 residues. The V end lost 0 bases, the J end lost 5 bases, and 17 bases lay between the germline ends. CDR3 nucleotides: TGCGCCAGCAGCCAAGATATTGCAGGGCCGTACCATCAGCCCCAGCATTTT. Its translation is CASSQDIAGPYHQPQHF.

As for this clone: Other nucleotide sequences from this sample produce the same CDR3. The CDR3 coding sequence is TGTGCCAGCTCACCGGGGGGAGGCAATCAGCCCCAGCATTTT. This encodes CASSPGGGNQPQHF. This chain links TRBV18 with TRBJ1-5; possible D gene TRBD1, 5 bases. The germline V gene has CDR1 KGHSH and CDR2 LQKENI. CDR3 length: 14 amino acids. V was shortened by 3 bases and J by 2 bases, with 8 bases between the two germline ends.

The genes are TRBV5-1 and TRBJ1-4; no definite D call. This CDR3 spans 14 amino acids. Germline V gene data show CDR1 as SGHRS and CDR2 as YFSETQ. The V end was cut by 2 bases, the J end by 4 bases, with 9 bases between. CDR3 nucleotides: TGCGCCAGCAGCTTAATGGCAGTTAATGAAAAACTGTTTTTT. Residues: CASSLMAVNEKLFF.

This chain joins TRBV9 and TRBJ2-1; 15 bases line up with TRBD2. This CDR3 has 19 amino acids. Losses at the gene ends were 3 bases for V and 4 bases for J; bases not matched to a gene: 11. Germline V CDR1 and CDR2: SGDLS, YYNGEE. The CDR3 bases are TGTGCCAGCAGCGATACGGGACTAGCGGGAGGTAAACAATACAATGAGCAGTTCTTC. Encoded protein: CASSDTGLAGGKQYNEQFF.

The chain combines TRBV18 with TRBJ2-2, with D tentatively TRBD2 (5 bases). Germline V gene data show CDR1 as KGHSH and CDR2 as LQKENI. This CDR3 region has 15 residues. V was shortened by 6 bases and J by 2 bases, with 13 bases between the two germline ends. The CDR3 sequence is CASSRKSGNTGELFF. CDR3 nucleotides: TGTGCCAGCTCTCGCAAAAGCGGTAACACCGGGGAGCTGTTTTTT.

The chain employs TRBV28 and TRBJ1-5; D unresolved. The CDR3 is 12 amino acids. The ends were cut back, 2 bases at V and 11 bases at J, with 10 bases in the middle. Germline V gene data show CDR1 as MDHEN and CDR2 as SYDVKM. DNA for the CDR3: TGTGCCAGCAGTTTACCCGTCGGGGCCCAGCATTTT. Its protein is CASSLPVGAQHF.

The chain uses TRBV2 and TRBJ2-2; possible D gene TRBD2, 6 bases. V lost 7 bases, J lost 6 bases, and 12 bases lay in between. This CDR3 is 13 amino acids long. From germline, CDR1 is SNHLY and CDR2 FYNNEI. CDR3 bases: TGTGCCAGCACACGGGAGTCGGCCGGGGAGCTGTTTTTT. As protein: CASTRESAGELFF.